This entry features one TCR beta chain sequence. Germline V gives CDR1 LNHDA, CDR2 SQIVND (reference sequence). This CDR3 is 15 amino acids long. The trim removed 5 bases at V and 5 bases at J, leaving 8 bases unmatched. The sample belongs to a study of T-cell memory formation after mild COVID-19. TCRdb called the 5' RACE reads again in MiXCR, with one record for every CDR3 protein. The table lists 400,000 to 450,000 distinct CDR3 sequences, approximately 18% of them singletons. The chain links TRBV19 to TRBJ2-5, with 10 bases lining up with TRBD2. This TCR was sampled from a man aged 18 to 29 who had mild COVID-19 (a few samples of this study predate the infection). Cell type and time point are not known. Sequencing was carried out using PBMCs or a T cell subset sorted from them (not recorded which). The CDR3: CASSQSAGGLETQYF. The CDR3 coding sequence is TGTGCCAGTAGTCAATCAGCGGGGGGGCTCGAGACCCAGTACTTC.